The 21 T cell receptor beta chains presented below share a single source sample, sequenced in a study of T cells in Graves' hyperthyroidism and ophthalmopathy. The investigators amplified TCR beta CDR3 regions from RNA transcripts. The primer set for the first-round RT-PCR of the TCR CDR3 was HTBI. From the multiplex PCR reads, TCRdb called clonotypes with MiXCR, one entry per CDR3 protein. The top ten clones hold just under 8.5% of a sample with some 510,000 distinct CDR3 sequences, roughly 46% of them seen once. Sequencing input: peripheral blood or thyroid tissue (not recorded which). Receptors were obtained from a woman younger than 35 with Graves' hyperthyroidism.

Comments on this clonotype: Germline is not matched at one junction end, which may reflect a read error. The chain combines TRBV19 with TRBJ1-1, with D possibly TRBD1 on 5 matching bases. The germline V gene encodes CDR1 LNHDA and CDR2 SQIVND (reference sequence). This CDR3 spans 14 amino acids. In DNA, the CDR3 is TGTGCCAGTAATTACCCCGACAGCGACACTGACGCTTTCTTT. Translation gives CASNYPDSDTDAFF. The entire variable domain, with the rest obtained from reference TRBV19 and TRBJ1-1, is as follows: DGGITQSPKYLFRKEGQNVTLSCEQNLNHDAMYWYRQDPGQGLRLIYYSQIVNDFQKGDIAEGYSVSREKKESFPLTVTSAQKNPTAFYLCASNYPDSDTDAFFGQGTRLTVV.

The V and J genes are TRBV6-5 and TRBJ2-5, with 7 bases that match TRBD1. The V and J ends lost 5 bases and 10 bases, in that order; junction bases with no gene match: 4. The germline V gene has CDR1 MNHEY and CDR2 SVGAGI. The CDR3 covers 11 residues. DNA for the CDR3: TGTGCCAGCAGTACGTCAGGGGGCCAGTACTTC. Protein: CASSTSGGQYF.

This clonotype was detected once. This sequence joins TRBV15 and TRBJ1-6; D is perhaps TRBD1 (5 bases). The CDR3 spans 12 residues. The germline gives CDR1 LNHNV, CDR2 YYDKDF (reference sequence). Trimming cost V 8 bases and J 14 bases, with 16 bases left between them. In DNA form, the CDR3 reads TGTGCCACCGAACGGGGGAGGTCGGCCCTCCACTTT. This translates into CATERGRSALHF.

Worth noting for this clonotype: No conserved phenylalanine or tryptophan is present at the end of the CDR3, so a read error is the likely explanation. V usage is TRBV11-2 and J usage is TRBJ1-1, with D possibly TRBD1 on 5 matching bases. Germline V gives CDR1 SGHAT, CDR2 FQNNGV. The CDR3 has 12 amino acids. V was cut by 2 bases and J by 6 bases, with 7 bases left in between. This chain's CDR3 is CASSLRGSEAFL. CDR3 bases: TGTGCCAGCAGCTTAAGGGGTTCTGAAGCTTTCCTT.

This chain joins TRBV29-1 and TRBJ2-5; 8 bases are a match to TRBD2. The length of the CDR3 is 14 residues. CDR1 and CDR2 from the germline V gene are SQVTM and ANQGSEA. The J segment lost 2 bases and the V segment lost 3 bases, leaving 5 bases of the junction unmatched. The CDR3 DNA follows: TGCAGCGTTGACCCAGCGGGGGAACAAGAGACCCAGTACTTC. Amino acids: CSVDPAGEQETQYF. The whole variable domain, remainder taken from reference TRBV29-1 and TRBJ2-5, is SAVISQKPSRDICQRGTSLTIQCQVDSQVTMMFWYRQQPGQSLTLIATANQGSEATYESGFVIDKFPISRPNLTFSTLTVSNMSPEDSSIYLCSVDPAGEQETQYFGPGTRLLVL.

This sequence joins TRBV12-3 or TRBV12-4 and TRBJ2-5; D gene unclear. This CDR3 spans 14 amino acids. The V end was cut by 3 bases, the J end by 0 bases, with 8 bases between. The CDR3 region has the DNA TGTGCCAGCAGTTTCAACATTTACCAAGAGACCCAGTACTTC. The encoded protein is CASSFNIYQETQYF.

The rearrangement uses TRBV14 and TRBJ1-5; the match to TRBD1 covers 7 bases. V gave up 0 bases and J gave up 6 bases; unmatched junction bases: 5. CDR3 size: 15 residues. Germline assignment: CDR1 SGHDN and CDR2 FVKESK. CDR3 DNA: TGTGCCAGCAGCCAAGATCTAGGGGGCCGTCAGCCCCAGCATTTT. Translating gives CASSQDLGGRQPQHF.

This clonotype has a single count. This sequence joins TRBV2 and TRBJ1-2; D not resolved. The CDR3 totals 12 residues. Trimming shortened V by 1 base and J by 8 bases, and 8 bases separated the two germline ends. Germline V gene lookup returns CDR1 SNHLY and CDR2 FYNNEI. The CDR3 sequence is CASSEGVGGYTF. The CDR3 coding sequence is TGTGCCAGCAGTGAAGGTGTGGGAGGCTACACCTTC.

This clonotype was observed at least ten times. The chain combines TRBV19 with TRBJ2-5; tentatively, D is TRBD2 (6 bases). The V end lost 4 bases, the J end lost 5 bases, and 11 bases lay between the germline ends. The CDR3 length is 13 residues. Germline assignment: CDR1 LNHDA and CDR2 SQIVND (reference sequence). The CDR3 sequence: CASSTRRVETQYF. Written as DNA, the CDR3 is TGTGCCAGTAGTACCCGGAGGGTCGAGACCCAGTACTTC.

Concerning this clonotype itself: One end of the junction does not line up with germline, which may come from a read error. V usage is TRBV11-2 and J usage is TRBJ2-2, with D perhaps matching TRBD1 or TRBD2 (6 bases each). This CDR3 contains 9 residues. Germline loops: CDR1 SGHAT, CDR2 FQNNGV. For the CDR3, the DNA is TGTGCCAGCAGCGAATCCGGGGGCTTT. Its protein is CASSESGGF.

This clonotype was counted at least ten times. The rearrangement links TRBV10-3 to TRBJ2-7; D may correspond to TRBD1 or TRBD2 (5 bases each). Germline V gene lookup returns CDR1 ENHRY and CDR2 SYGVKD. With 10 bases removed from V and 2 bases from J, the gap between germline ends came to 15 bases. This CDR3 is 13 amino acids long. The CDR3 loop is CATEEGTAYEQYF. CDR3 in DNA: TGTGCCACGGAGGAAGGGACGGCCTACGAGCAGTACTTC.

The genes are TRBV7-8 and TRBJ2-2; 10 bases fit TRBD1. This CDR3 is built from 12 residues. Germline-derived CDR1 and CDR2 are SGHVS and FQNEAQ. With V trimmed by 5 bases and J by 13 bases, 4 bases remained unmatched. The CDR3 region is CASSGRDRGLFF. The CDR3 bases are TGTGCCAGCAGCGGAAGGGACAGGGGGCTGTTTTTT. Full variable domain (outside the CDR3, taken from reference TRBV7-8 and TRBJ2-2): GAGVSQSPRYKVAKRGQDVALRCDPISGHVSLFWYQQALGQGPEFLTYFQNEAQLDKSGLPSDRFFAERPEGSVSTLKIQRTQQEDSAVYLCASSGRDRGLFFGEGSRLTVL.

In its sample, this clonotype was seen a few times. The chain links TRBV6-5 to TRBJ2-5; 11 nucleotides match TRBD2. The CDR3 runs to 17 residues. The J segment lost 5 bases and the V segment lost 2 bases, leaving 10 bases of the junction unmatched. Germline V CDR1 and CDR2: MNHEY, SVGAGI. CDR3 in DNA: TGTGCCAGCAGTTACGCGGGACTAGCGGAGAGGTGGGAGACCCAGTACTTC. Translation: CASSYAGLAERWETQYF.

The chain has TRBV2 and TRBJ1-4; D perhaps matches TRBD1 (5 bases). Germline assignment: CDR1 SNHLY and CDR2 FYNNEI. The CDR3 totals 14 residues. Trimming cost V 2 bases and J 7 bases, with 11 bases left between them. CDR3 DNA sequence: TGTGCCAGCAGTGAACCGGGGCAGGGTGAAAAACTGTTTTTT. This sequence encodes CASSEPGQGEKLFF.

The CDR3 bases are TGCGCCAGCAGGACCCCAGGGACCTACGAGCAGTACTTC. Its translation is CASRTPGTYEQYF. The chain employs TRBV10-2 and TRBJ2-7; TRBD1 is a possible D gene (5 bases). This CDR3 contains 13 residues. From germline, CDR1 is WSHSY and CDR2 SAAADI. V dropped 6 bases and J dropped 2 bases, with 11 bases sitting between them.

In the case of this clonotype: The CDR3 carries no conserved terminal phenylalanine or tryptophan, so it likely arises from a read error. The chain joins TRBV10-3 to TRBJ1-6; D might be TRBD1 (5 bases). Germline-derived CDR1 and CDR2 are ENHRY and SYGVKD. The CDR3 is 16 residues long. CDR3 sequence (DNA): TGTGCCAGCAGTTTATCGATTTGGCAGGGCGGTTCACCCCTCCACCTT. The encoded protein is CASSLSIWQGGSPLHL.

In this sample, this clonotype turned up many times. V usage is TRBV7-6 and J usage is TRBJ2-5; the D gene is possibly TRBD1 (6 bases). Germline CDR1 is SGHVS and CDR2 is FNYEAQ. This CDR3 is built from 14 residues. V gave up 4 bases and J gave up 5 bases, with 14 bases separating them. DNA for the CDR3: TGTGCCAGCAGCTCACTAACAGGGTCCGAGACCCAGTACTTC. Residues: CASSSLTGSETQYF.

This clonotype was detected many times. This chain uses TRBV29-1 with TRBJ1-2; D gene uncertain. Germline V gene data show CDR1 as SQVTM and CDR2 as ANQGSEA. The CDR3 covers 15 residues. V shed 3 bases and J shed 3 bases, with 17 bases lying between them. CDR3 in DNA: TGCAGCGTTGAGGAGGTGGCACTGGGGTACTATGGCTACACCTTC. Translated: CSVEEVALGYYGYTF.

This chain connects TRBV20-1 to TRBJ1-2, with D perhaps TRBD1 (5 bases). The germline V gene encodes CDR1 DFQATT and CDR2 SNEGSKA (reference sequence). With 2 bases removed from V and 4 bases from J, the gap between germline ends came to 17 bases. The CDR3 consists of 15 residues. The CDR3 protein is CSARPSRQGIYGYTF. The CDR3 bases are TGCAGTGCTAGACCTTCCAGGCAGGGAATCTATGGCTACACCTTC.

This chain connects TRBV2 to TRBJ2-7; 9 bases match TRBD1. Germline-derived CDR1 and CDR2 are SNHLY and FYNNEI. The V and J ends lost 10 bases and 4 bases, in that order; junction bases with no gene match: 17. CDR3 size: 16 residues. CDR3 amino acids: CATSHDTQGAWYEQYF. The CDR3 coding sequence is TGTGCCACCTCCCACGACACACAGGGGGCTTGGTACGAGCAGTACTTC.

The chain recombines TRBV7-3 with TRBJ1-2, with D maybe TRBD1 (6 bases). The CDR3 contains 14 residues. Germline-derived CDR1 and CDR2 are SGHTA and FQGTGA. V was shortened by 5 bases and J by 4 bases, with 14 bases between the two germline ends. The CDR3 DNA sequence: TGTGCCAGCAGCCCTACAGGGAGTCTCTATGGCTACACCTTC. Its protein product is CASSPTGSLYGYTF.